The subject of this entry is one TCR beta chain. As yet, its antigen is unknown. The PCR contained 60 Vbeta and 13 Jbeta primers. The method was immunoSEQ multiplex PCR; TCRdb's version includes in-frame clones alone and lacks a portion of them. The sample holds around 140,000 clones, 61% seen once. The sample comes from a study of cytomegalovirus exposure and HLA in healthy donors. Across the study: The early release's HLA-typed donors yielded about 85 million unique TCRs. Broader study findings: V segments that were indistinguishable, TRBV6-2 and TRBV6-3 among them, were omitted from analysis.

There are 19 residues in the CDR3. CDR1 and CDR2 from the germline V gene are GTSNPN and SVGIG (reference sequence). Unmatched junction bases numbered 15, after V lost 2 bases and J lost 2 bases. The V gene is TRBV30, the J gene TRBJ1-4; 9 bases agree with TRBD1. Material: PBMCs. This clonotype originated in a male donor in good health and CMV-seronegative. CDR3 bases: TGTGCCTGGAGTCCTTACAGGGGGCTTTATGGTGGCACTAATGAAAAACTGTTTTTT. Translated: CAWSPYRGLYGGTNEKLFF.